This T cell receptor beta chain appears in the sequencing data of a study of CD8+CD57+ T cells in acquired aplastic anemia. Study-level points and caveats: A set of around 30 CD8+ CDR3 sequences was shared between patients and controls, and these sequences appeared highly expressed in patients.

From germline, CDR1 is MNHNS and CDR2 SASEGT. Trimming cost V 6 bases and J 8 bases, with 9 bases left between them. The CDR3 has 11 residues. It was genomic DNA that served as the template for profiling TCR beta VDJ and CDR3. TCRdb passed the reads through MiXCR, listing each CDR3 protein once. The sample shows about 180,000 distinct CDR3 sequences, over 40% of them seen only once. On this clonotype itself: Its antigen is still unknown.

The sequenced patients had an expansion of CD8+CD57+ cells seen by flow cytometry. Every patient presented with severe acquired aplastic anemia. When blood sampling took place, the patients had received no therapy. The rearrangement uses TRBV6-1 and TRBJ2-3; D is possibly TRBD1 (5 bases). Sequencing input: sorted CD4+, CD8+, or CD8+CD57+ T cells (not recorded which) from PBMCs. The source of this sequence is a human donor with aplastic anemia. CDR3 in DNA: TGTGCCAGCAGGTCAGGGCGTACGCAGTATTTT. Translating it yields CASRSGRTQYF.